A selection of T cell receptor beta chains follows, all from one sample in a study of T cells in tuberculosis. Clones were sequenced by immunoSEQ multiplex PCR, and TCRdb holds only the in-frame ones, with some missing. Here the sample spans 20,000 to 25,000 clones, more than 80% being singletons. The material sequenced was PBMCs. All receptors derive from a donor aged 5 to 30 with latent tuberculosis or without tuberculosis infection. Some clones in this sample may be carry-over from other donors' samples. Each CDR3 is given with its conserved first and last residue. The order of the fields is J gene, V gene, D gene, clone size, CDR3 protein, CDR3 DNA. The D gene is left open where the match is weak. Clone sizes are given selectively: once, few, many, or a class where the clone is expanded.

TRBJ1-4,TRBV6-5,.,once,CASSSGRVREKLFF,TGTGCCAGCAGTTCAGGGAGGGTCAGGGAAAAACTGTTTTTT
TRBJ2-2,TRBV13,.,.,CASSQPRGGRTGELFF,TGTGCCAGCAGTCAACCCCGCGGGGGCCGGACCGGGGAGCTGTTTTTT
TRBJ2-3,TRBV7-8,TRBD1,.,CASSLRDSFTDTQYF,TGTGCCAGCAGCTTACGGGACAGCTTTACAGATACGCAGTATTTT
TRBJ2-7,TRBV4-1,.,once,CASSQERSRRELIYEQYF,TGCGCCAGCAGCCAAGAAAGGTCCCGGAGGGAACTTATTTACGAGCAGTACTTC
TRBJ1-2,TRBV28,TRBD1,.,CASSPGQGYVDYGYTF,TGTGCCAGCAGTCCGGGACAGGGGTACGTTGACTATGGCTACACCTTC
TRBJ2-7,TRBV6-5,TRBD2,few,CASSRGTSVIGEQYF,TGTGCCAGCAGCCGCGGGACTAGCGTCATAGGGGAGCAGTACTTC
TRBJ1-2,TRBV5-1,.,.,CASSLGPGRVYGYTF,TGCGCCAGCAGCTTGGGCCCGGGGAGGGTCTATGGCTACACCTTC
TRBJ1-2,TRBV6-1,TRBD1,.,CAGIATGGRSYTF,TGTGCCGGCATCGCCACAGGGGGGAGAAGCTACACCTTC
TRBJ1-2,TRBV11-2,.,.,CASSLGRGLHGYTF,TGTGCCAGCAGCTTAGGTCGGGGATTGCATGGCTACACCTTC
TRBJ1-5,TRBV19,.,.,CASSRRGPNSNQPQHF,TGTGCCAGTAGTAGGAGGGGACCCAATAGCAATCAGCCCCAGCATTTT
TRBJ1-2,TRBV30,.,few,CAWSVRTSNGYTF,TGTGCCTGGAGTGTACGAACATCGAATGGCTACACCTTC
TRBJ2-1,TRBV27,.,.,CASSLQSWYNEQFF,TGTGCCAGCAGTTTACAGTCATGGTACAATGAGCAGTTCTTC
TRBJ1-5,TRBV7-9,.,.,CASSLVLVDTPEPQHF,TGTGCCAGCAGCTTAGTGTTGGTGGACACCCCAGAGCCCCAGCATTTT
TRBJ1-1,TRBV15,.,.,CATSGGGGSRNTEAFF,TGTGCCACCAGCGGGGGAGGGGGGTCAAGGAACACTGAAGCTTTCTTT
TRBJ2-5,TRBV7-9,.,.,CASSPMSGSWTQYF,TGTGCCAGCAGCCCGATGTCCGGGAGCTGGACCCAGTACTTC
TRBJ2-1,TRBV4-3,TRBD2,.,CASSQLASGYNEQFF,TGCGCCAGCAGCCAATTGGCTAGCGGATACAATGAGCAGTTCTTC
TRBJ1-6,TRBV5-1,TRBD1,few,CASRSRGQGDSPLHF,TGCGCCAGCAGATCTCGGGGACAGGGGGATTCACCCCTCCACTTT
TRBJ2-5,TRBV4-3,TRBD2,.,CASSQDPPGLAGQETQYF,TGCGCCAGCAGCCAAGATCCGCCCGGACTAGCGGGCCAAGAGACCCAGTACTTC
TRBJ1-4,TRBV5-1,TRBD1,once,CASSHVFGQGAGTNEKLFF,TGCGCCAGCAGCCATGTCTTCGGACAGGGGGCAGGAACTAATGAAAAACTGTTTTTT
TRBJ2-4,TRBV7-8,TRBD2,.,CASSIPGGGEGHIQYF,TGTGCCAGCAGCATCCCTGGGGGGGGAGAAGGACACATTCAGTACTTC
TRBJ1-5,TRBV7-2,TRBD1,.,CASSSQSGQGGGPQHF,TGTGCCAGCAGCTCCCAATCGGGACAGGGCGGCGGGCCCCAGCATTTT
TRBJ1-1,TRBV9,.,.,CASSFRQTNTEAFF,TGTGCCAGCAGCTTCAGACAGACGAACACTGAAGCTTTCTTT
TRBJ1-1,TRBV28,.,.,CASNIQGNTEAFF,TGTGCCAGCAACATACAGGGGAACACTGAAGCTTTCTTT
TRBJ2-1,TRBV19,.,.,CASSIESNRGEQFF,TGTGCCAGTAGTATAGAGTCTAATCGGGGGGAGCAGTTCTTC
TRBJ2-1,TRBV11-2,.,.,CASSFAGSYNEQFF,TGTGCCAGCAGCTTTGCCGGGAGCTACAATGAGCAGTTCTTC
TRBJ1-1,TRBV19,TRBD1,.,CASSMTGTGGVKAFF,TGTGCCAGTAGTATGACCGGGACAGGGGGGGTAAAAGCTTTCTTT
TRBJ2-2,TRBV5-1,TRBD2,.,CASSTFRGDTGELFF,TGCGCCAGCAGTACTTTTCGGGGGGACACCGGGGAGCTGTTTTTT
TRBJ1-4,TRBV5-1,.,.,CASSLWAQGNEKLFF,TGCGCCAGCAGCTTATGGGCGCAGGGAAATGAAAAACTGTTTTTT
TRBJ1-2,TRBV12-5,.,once,CASGLVITLSIHGYTF,TGTGCTAGTGGTTTGGTAATAACACTATCGATCCATGGCTACACCTTC
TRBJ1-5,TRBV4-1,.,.,CASSQDTRLDQPQHF,TGCGCCAGCAGCCAAGATACCCGGTTGGATCAGCCCCAGCATTTT
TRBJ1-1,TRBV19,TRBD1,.,CASSEPTGAMNTEAFF,TGTGCCAGTAGTGAGCCGACAGGGGCCATGAACACTGAAGCTTTCTTT
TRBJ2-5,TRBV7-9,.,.,CASSLDTQETQYF,TGTGCCAGCAGCCTAGACACGCAAGAGACCCAGTACTTC
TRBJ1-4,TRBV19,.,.,CASSILTVANEKLFF,TGTGCCAGTAGTATTCTGACAGTGGCTAATGAAAAACTGTTTTTT
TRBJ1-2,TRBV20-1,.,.,CSASDYGYTF,TGCAGTGCTAGCGACTATGGCTACACCTTC
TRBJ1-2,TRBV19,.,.,CAREASNYGYTF,TGTGCCAGGGAAGCGTCTAACTATGGCTACACCTTC
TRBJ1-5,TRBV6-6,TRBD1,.,CASSYSTGTGNQPQHF,TGTGCCAGCAGTTATTCTACCGGGACAGGGAATCAGCCCCAGCATTTT
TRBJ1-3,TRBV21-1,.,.,CASSNPFRDSPPGNTIYF,TGTGCCAGCAGCAACCCCTTCCGAGACAGTCCCCCTGGAAACACCATATATTTT
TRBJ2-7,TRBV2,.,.,CASRFDRSEYEQYF,TGTGCCAGCAGATTCGACAGGTCGGAGTACGAGCAGTACTTC
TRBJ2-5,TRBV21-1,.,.,CASSTPQGSQETQYF,TGTGCCAGCAGCACGCCACAGGGGTCCCAAGAGACCCAGTACTTC
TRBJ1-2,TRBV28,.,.,CASSSRGSPLGYTF,TGTGCCAGCAGTTCCAGAGGCTCCCCATTGGGCTACACCTTC
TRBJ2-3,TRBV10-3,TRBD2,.,CAISEYGSGGASTDTQYF,TGTGCCATCAGTGAGTATGGTAGCGGGGGGGCGAGCACAGATACGCAGTATTTT
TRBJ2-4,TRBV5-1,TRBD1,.,CASSLEGQAVNIQYF,TGCGCCAGCAGCTTGGAGGGACAGGCGGTGAACATTCAGTACTTC
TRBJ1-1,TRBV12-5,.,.,CASGLARPGDTEAFF,TGTGCTAGTGGTTTGGCCAGGCCAGGCGACACTGAAGCTTTCTTT
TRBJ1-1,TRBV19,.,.,CASSMGLQGTEAFF,TGTGCCAGTAGTATGGGACTACAGGGAACTGAAGCTTTCTTT
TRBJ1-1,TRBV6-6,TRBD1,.,CASSPTGGNTEAFF,TGTGCCAGCAGCCCGACAGGGGGGAACACTGAAGCTTTCTTT
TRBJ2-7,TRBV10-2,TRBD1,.,CASSRAIPGQGFYEQYF,TGCGCCAGCAGCAGAGCCATACCGGGACAGGGGTTCTACGAGCAGTACTTC
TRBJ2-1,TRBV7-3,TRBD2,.,CASSPSGTYNNEQFF,TGTGCCAGCAGCCCTAGCGGGACTTATAACAATGAGCAGTTCTTC
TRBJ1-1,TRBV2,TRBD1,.,CARLGTGTGGDTEAFF,TGTGCCCGTCTCGGGACCGGGACAGGGGGCGACACTGAAGCTTTCTTT
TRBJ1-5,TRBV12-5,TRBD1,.,CASGLPRDRGLNQPQHF,TGTGCTAGTGGTTTGCCGCGGGACAGGGGCCTCAATCAGCCCCAGCATTTT
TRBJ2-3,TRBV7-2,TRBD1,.,CASGTGVSTDTQYF,TGTGCCAGCGGAACAGGGGTCAGCACAGATACGCAGTATTTT
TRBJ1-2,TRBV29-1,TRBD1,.,CSVDRTGEGHYGYTF,TGCAGCGTTGATCGGACAGGGGAGGGTCACTATGGCTACACCTTC
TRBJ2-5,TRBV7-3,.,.,CASSLKGRDGGTQYF,TGTGCCAGCAGCTTAAAGGGGCGGGACGGAGGGACCCAGTACTTC
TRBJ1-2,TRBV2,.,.,CASLSSQLSPYGYTF,TGTGCCAGCCTTAGCAGCCAGCTCAGTCCCTATGGCTACACCTTC
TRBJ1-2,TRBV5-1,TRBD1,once,CASSLVARGRSGYGYTF,TGCGCCAGCAGCTTGGTAGCCAGGGGGCGTTCCGGCTATGGCTACACCTTC
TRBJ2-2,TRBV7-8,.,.,CASSFSGLDAGELFF,TGTGCCAGCAGCTTCTCCGGACTGGACGCCGGGGAGCTGTTTTTT